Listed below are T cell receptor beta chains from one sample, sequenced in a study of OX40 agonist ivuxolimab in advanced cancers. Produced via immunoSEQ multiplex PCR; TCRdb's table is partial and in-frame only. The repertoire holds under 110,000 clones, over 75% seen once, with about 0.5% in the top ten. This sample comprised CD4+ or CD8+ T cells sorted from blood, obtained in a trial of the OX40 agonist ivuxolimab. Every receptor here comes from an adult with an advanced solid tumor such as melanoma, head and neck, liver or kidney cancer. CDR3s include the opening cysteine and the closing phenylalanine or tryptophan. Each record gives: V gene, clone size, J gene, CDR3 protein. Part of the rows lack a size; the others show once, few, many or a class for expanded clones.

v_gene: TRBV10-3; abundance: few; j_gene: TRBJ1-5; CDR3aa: CAISERQGAKPQHF
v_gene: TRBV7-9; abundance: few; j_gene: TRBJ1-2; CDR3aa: CASSLGENGYTF
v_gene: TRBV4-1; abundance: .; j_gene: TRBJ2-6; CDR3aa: CASSQGASGANVLTF
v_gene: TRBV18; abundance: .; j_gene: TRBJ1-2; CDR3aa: CASSPGDRVRGYTF
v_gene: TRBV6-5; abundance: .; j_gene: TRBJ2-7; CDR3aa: CASSPDRILDEQYF
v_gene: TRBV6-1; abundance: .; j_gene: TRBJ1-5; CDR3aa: CASSEMGQPQHF
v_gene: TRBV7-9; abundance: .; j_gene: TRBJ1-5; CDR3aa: CASSLTGQPQHF
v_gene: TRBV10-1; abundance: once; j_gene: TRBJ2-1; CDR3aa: CATAGQGNYEQFF
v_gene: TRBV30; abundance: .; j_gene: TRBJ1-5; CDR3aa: CAWSASGNNQPQHF
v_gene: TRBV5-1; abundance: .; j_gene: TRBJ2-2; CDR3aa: CASRVETGELFF
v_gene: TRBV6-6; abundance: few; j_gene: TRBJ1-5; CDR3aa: CASSSPTGNQPQHF
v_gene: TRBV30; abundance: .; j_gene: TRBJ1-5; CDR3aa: CAWSRQGVEPQHF
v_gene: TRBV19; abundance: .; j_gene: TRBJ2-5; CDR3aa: CASSPLGRQETQYF
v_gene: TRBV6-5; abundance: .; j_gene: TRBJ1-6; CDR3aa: CASSYKGYSPLHF
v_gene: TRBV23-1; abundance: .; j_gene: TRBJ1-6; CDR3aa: CASSRPADRNLGNSPLHF
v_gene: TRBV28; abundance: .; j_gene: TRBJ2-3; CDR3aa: CASSASGGLVRDTQYF
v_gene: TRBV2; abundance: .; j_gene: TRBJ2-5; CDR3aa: CASNFQETQYF
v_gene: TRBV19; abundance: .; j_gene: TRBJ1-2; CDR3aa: CASRGQGDGYTF
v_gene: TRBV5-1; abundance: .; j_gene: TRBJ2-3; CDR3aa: CASSSSPGPEDTQYF
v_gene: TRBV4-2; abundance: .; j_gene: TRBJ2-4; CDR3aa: CASSQQGTLAKNIQYF
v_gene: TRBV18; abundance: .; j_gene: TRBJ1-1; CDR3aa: CASSPGVTVTEAFF
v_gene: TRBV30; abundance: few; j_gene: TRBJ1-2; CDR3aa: CAWNPTGGGGYTF
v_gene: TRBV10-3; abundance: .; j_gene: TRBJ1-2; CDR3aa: CAISPPSGYGYTF
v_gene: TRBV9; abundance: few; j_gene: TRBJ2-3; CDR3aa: CASSGGYKDTQYF
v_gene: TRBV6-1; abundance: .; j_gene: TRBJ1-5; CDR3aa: CASSEKGPNQPQHF
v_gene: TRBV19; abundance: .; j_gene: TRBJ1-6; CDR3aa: CASSFGQGNSPLHF
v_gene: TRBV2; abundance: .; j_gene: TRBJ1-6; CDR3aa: CASRDSEPYNSPLHF
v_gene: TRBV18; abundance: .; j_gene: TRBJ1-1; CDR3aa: CASSPWRTVEAFF
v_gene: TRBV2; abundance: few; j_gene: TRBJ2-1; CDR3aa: CASSGTSKGGQFF
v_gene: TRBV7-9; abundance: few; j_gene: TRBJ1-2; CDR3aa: CASSLEGYDGYTF
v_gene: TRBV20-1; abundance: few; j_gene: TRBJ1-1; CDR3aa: CSAASGTEAFF
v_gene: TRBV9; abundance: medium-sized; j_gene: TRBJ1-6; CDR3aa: CASSVATGGQGGNSPLHF
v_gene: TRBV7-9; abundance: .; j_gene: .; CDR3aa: CASSLGQAPYEQYF
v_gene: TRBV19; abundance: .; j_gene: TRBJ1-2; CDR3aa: CASRGSRQGAVGYTF
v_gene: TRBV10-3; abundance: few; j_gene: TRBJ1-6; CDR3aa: CAISAFSDSPLHF
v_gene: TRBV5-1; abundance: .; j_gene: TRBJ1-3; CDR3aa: CASRVTEFVGNTIYF
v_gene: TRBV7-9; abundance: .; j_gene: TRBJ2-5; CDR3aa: CASSSRREGRETQYF
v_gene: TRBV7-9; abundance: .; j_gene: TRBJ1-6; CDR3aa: CASSLDLINSPLHF
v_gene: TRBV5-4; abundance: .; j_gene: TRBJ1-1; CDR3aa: CASSLGDGNTEAFF
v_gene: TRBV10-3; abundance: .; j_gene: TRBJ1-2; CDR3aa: CAIPKTQVRGGYTF
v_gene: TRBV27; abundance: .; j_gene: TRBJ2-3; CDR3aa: CASSLSGVMADTQYF
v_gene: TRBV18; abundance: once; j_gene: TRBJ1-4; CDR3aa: CASSPPIGGLINEKLFF
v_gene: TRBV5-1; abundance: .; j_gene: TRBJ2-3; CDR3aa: CASSMRTSGATDTQYF
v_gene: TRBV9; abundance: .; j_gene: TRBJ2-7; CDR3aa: CASSVGGTDIFYEQYF
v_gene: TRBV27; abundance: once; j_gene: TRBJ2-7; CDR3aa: CASSLGQASYEQYF
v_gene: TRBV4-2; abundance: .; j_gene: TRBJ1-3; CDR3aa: CASSLRQLGLNSGNTIYF
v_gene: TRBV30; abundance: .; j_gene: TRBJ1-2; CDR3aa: CAWSGRIAYGYTF
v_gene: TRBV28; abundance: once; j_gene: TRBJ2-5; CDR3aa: CASTSDRDQETQYF